Here is one T cell receptor beta chain with its context. CDR1 SGDLS and CDR2 YYNGEE come from the germline V gene. The CDR3 runs 16 residues. Trimming stripped 4 bases from V and 5 bases from J, with 22 bases between. As to time point: peripheral blood 6 weeks after treatment start. Assay: immunoSEQ multiplex PCR; the TCRdb copy retains only in-frame clones and omits some. In the table there are 83,000 or so clones, over 65% of which are singletons. This entry is derived from a study of PD-L1 blockade in urothelial cancer. Looking at the study overall: Blood gave a median about 150,000 T cells.

Sample: PBMCs, taken around atezolizumab (anti-PD-L1) treatment. This receptor was identified in a man between 65 and 85 years old with urothelial cancer. This chain joins TRBV9 and TRBJ2-7, with a tentative D call TRBD2 (6 bases). The CDR3 loop is CASSPLPGTPRDEQYF. The CDR3 DNA reads as TGTGCCAGCAGCCCCCTGCCAGGGACTCCTCGGGACGAGCAGTACTTC.